The clone carrying this T cell receptor (beta chain) was counted a few times. Its antigen remains unknown. These data are taken from a study of cytomegalovirus exposure and HLA in healthy donors. Study at large: Among the approximately 400 genotyped donors, around 85% were placed in the Caucasian-associated ancestry cluster.

Study-level findings and limits: In a later analysis, HLA-associated TCR beta chains were more clonally expanded than equally common others.

The CDR3 length is 12 residues. Germline V CDR1 and CDR2: GTSNPN, SVGIG (reference sequence). Trimming removed 4 bases at V and 13 bases at J, with 14 bases between. With 60 Vbeta and 13 Jbeta primers, the PCR was carried out. Sequenced by immunoSEQ multiplex PCR; TCRdb stores in-frame clones only, minus some. The repertoire holds about 140,000 clones, 70% to 80% seen once, with around 6.3% in the top ten. The sequence derives from a middle-aged man in good health and CMV-seropositive. V gene TRBV30 combines with J gene TRBJ1-6; D is unresolved. The material sequenced was PBMCs. CDR3 in amino acids: CAWTPIAGPLHF. The CDR3 DNA follows: TGTGCCTGGACGCCGATCGCGGGGCCCCTCCACTTT.